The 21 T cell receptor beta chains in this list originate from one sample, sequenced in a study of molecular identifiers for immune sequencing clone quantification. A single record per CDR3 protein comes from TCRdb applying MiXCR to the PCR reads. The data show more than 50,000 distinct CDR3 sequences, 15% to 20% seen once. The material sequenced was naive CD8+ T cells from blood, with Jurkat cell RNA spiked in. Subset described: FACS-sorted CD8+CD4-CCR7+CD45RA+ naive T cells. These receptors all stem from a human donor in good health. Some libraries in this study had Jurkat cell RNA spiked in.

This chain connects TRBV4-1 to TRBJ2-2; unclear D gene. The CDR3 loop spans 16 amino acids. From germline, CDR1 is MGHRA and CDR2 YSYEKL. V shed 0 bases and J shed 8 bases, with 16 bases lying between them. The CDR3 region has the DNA TGCGCCAGCAGCCAAGAAGGAGACGGTGCTTTGGGGGAGCTGTTTTTT. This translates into CASSQEGDGALGELFF.

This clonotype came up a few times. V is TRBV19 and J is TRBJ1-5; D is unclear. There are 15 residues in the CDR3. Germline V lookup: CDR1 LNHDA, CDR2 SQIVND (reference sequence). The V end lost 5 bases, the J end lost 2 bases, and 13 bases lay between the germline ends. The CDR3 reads CASSLYGGGNQPQHF. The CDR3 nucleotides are TGTGCCAGTAGTCTCTACGGCGGGGGCAATCAGCCCCAGCATTTT.

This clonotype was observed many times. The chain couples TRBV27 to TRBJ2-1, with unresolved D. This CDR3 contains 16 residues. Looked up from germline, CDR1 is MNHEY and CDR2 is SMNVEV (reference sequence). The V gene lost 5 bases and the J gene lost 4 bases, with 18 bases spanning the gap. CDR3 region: CASSVPGPISYNEQFF. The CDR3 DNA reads TGTGCCAGCAGTGTCCCCGGGCCAATCAGTTACAATGAGCAGTTCTTC.

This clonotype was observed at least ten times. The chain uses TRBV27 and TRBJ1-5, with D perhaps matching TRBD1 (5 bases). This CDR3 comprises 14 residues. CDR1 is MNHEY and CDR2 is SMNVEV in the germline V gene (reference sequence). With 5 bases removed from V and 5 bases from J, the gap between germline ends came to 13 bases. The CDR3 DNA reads TGTGCCAGCAGTCAGGGCGGTTCCTATCAGCCCCAGCATTTT. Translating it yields CASSQGGSYQPQHF.

CDR3 region: CAWRGSPPDEQYF. The CDR3 DNA sequence: TGTGCCTGGAGGGGGAGCCCCCCCGACGAGCAGTACTTC. The rearrangement joins TRBV30 to TRBJ2-7; D might be TRBD2 (5 bases). The V and J ends lost 3 bases and 5 bases respectively, with 14 bases between them. CDR1 is GTSNPN, CDR2 SVGIG, per germline (reference sequence). The CDR3 loop spans 13 amino acids.

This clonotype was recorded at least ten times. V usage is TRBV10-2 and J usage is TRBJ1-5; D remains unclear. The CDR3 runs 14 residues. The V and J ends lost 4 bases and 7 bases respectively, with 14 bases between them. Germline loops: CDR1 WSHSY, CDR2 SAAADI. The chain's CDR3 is CASSVGGLGQPQHF. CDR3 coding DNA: TGCGCCAGCAGTGTAGGAGGGTTGGGGCAGCCCCAGCATTTT.

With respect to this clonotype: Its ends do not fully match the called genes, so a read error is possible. CDR3 protein: CASSLERDFSYEQYF. DNA of the CDR3: TGCGCCAGCAGCTTGGAGCGGGACTTCTCCTACGAGCAGTACTTC. This chain links TRBV5-5 with TRBJ2-7; 7 bases match TRBD2. Germline CDR1 SGHKS, CDR2 YYEKEE (reference sequence). The CDR3 is 15 amino acids.

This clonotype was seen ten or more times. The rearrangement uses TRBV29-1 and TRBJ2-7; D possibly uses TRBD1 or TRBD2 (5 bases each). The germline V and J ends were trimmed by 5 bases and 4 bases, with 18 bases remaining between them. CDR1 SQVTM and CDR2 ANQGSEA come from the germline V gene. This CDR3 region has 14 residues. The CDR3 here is CSVSDLGVRYEQYF. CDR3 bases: TGCAGCGTTTCGGATCTGGGGGTTAGGTACGAGCAGTACTTC.

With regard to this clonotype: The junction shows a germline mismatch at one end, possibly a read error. DNA for the CDR3: TGTGCCAGCAGCTACATAGCGGGAGGGTACGTCTCCTACAATGAGCGGTTCTTC. As protein: CASSYIAGGYVSYNERFF. The genes are TRBV7-2 and TRBJ2-1; TRBD2 aligns across 11 bases. The CDR3 extends over 18 amino acids. CDR1 and CDR2 from the germline V gene are SGHTA and FQGNSA.

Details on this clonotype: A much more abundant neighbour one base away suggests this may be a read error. The CDR3 here is CASGYGRTSYEQYF. Here the CDR3 DNA reads TGTGCCAGCGGTTACGGACGGACTTCCTACGAGCAGTACTTC. This chain uses TRBV6-2 or TRBV6-3 with TRBJ2-7; weak D call: TRBD2 (5 bases). The CDR3 covers 14 residues. Germline V CDR1 and CDR2: MNHEY, SVGEGT.

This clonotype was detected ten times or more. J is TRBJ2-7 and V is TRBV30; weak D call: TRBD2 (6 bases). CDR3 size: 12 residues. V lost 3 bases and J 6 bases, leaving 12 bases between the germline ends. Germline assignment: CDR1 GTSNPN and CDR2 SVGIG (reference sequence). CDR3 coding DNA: TGTGCCTGGAGCGGACCCGGGGGCGAGCAGTACTTC. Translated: CAWSGPGGEQYF. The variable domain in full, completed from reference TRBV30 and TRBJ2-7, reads SQTIHQWPATLVQPVGSPLSLECTVEGTSNPNLYWYRQAAGRGLQLLFYSVGIGQISSEVPQNLSASRPQDRQFILSSKKLLLSDSGFYLCAWSGPGGEQYFGPGTRLTVT.

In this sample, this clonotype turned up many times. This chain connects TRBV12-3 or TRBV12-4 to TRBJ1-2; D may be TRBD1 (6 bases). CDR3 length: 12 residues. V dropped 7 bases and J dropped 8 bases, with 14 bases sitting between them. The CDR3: CASTLGGRGYTF. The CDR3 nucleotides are TGTGCCAGCACTCTAGGGGGTCGGGGCTACACCTTC.

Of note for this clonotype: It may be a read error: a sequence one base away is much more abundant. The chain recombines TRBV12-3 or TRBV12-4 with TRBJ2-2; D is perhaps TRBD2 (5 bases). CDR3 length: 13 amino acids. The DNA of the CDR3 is TGTGCCAGCAGTTTAGGGGAAACCGGGGAGCTGGTTTTT. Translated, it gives CASSLGETGELVF.

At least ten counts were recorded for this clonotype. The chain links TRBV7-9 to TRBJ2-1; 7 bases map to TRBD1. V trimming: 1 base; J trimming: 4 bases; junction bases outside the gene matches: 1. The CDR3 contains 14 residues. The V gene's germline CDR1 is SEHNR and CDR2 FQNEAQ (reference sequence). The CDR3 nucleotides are TGTGCCAGCAGCTTAGAACAGGGGTACAATGAGCAGTTCTTC. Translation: CASSLEQGYNEQFF.

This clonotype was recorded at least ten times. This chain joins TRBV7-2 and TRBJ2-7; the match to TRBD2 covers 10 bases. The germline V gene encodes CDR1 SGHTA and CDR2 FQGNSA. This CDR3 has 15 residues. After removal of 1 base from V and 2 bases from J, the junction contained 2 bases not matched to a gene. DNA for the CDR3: TGTGCCAGCAGCTTAGTTGGACTAGCGGCCTACGAGCAGTACTTC. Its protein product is CASSLVGLAAYEQYF. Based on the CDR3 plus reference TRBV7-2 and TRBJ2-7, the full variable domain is GAGVSQSPSNKVTEKGKDVELRCDPISGHTALYWYRQSLGQGLEFLIYFQGNSAPDKSGLPSDRFSAERTGGSVSTLTIQRTQQEDSAVYLCASSLVGLAAYEQYFGPGTRLTVT.

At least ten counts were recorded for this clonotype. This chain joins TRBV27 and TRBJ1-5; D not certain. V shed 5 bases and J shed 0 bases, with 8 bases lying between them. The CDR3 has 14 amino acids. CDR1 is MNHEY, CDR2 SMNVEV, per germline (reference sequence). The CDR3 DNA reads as TGTGCCAGCAGTCCCGGCAATAGCAATCAGCCCCAGCATTTT. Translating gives CASSPGNSNQPQHF.

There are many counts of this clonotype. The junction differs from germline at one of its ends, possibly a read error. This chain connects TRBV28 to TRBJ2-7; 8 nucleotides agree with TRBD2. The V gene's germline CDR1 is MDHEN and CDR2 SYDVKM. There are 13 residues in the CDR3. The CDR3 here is CASSLGLVYEQYF. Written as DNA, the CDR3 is TGCGCCAGCAGCTTGGGACTAGTCTACGAGCAGTACTTC. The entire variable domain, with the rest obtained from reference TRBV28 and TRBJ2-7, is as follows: DVKVTQSSRYLVKRTGEKVFLECVQDMDHENMFWYRQDPGLGLRLIYFSYDVKMKEKGDIPEGYSVSREKKERFSLILESASTNQTSMYLCASSLGLVYEQYFGPGTRLTVT.

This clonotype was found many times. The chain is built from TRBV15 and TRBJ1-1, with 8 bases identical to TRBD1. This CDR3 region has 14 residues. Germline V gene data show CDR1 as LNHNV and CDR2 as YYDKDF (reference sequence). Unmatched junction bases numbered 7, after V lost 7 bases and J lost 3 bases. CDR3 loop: CATTNRGADTEAFF. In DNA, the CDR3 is TGTGCCACCACCAACAGGGGGGCGGACACTGAAGCTTTCTTT.

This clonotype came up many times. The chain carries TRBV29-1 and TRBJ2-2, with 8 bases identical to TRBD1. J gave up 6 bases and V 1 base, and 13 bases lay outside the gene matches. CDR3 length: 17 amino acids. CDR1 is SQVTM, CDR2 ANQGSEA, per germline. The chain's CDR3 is CSVEGTVGQGAAGELFF. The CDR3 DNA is TGCAGCGTTGAAGGAACGGTTGGTCAGGGGGCGGCCGGGGAGCTGTTTTTT.

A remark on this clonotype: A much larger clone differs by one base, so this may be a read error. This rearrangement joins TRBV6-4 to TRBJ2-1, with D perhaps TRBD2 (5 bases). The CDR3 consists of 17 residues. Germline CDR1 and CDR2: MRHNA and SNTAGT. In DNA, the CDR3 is TGTGCCTGCAGTGACTCGACCTCTAGGACTTTATACAATGAGCAGTTCTTC. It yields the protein CACSDSTSRTLYNEQFF.

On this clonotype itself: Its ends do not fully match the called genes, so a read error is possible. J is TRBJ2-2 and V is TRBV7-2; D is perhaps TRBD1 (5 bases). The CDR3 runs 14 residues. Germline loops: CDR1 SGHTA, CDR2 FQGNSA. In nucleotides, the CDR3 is TGTGCCGGCAGCTTATTAGCTGGGGCCGTGGAGCTGTTTTTT. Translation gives CAGSLLAGAVELFF.